Each of the 21 T cell receptor beta chains below was sequenced from the same sample in a study of identical twins. TCRdb ran MiXCR on the 5' RACE reads and lists one entry per CDR3 protein. This sample has about 460,000 distinct CDR3 sequences; approximately 15% occur once, and the top ten carry approximately 0.52%. This same sample was also taken into another study, of yellow fever vaccine responses in identical twins.

The sequenced sample was CD4+ T cells sorted from blood. These receptors were collected from a woman under 30 in good health.

The rearrangement uses TRBV12-3 or TRBV12-4 and TRBJ2-5; TRBD1 matches at 8 bases. Germline trimming cut 0 bases from V and 1 base from J; bases unmatched to any gene: 10. This CDR3 spans 18 amino acids. The CDR3 here is CASSLAQKRTGIQETQYF. As DNA, the CDR3 is TGTGCCAGCAGTTTAGCCCAAAAAAGGACAGGGATCCAAGAGACCCAGTACTTC.

The sample holds a few counts of this clonotype. The chain is built from TRBV12-3 or TRBV12-4 and TRBJ2-7, with 7 bases fitting TRBD2. Trimming cost V 2 bases and J 5 bases; bases outside gene matches: 9. The CDR3 extends over 15 amino acids. CDR3 DNA sequence: TGTGCCAGCAGTTTATCAGCGGCAGGGAGGGACGAGCAGTACTTC. Translation: CASSLSAAGRDEQYF.

V usage is TRBV29-1 and J usage is TRBJ2-1; D is ambiguous. Per germline, CDR1 SQVTM and CDR2 ANQGSEA. With 1 base removed from V and 8 bases from J, the gap between germline ends came to 27 bases. This CDR3 is built from 18 residues. The CDR3 here is CSVEGLGSRQVAGDEQFF. As DNA, the CDR3 is TGCAGCGTTGAAGGACTGGGGTCAAGGCAAGTAGCTGGGGATGAGCAGTTCTTC.

This clonotype was counted a few times. The V and J genes are TRBV7-9 and TRBJ1-1; 12 nucleotides align to TRBD1. The CDR3 loop spans 17 amino acids. Germline assignment: CDR1 SEHNR and CDR2 FQNEAQ (reference sequence). Trimming cost V 3 bases and J 0 bases; bases outside gene matches: 5. CDR3 in DNA: TGTGCCAGCAGCTTCGGGGACAGGGGGCGCGTGAACACTGAAGCTTTCTTT. It is translated as CASSFGDRGRVNTEAFF.

This clonotype was observed at least ten times. The chain is built from TRBV20-1 and TRBJ1-5; TRBD1 might be the D (5 bases). The V and J ends lost 1 base and 4 bases respectively, with 5 bases between them. CDR3 length: 12 amino acids. The germline V gene has CDR1 DFQATT and CDR2 SNEGSKA (reference sequence). The CDR3 DNA follows: TGCAGTGCTAGAGGGGGGAATCAGCCCCAGCATTTT. As protein: CSARGGNQPQHF.

This clonotype was counted many times. The CDR3 loop is CASSLSDEGEQFF. CDR3 sequence (DNA): TGTGCCAGCAGCTTATCGGATGAGGGGGAGCAGTTCTTC. The chain combines TRBV7-2 with TRBJ2-1; tentatively, D is TRBD1 or TRBD2 (5 bases each). This CDR3 contains 13 residues. Trimming removed 2 bases from V and 10 bases from J, with 12 bases in between. Germline V gene lookup returns CDR1 SGHTA and CDR2 FQGNSA.

The chain employs TRBV20-1 and TRBJ2-5, with TRBD2 identical over 9 bases. The CDR3 has 14 amino acids. V lost 3 bases and J lost 3; bases outside the gene matches: 5. Germline V gene lookup returns CDR1 DFQATT and CDR2 SNEGSKA (reference sequence). The CDR3 protein is CSARTSGFKETQYF. CDR3 nucleotide sequence: TGCAGTGCTAGGACTAGCGGATTTAAAGAGACCCAGTACTTC.

The rearrangement links TRBV20-1 to TRBJ1-5; 10 nucleotides align to TRBD1. CDR1 and CDR2 from the germline V gene are DFQATT and SNEGSKA (reference sequence). This CDR3 is 14 amino acids long. V dropped 1 base and J dropped 6; count of bases not matched to a gene: 3. CDR3 loop: CSARVTGGGQPQHF. The CDR3 DNA is TGCAGTGCTAGAGTGACAGGGGGCGGTCAGCCCCAGCATTTT.

This clonotype was counted between two and nine times. The chain uses TRBV20-1 and TRBJ2-5; 8 bases line up with TRBD2. The CDR3 is 14 amino acids. The trim removed 4 bases at V and 5 bases at J, leaving 9 bases unmatched. Germline assignment: CDR1 DFQATT and CDR2 SNEGSKA (reference sequence). CDR3 coding DNA: TGCAGTGCTATTCGGGGGGGCGGAAGGGAGACCCAGTACTTC. It is translated as CSAIRGGGRETQYF.

This clonotype has a handful of counts. V usage is TRBV15 and J usage is TRBJ2-5; 12 bases are a match to TRBD2. Unmatched junction bases numbered 11, after V lost 1 base and J lost 5 bases. This CDR3 has 18 residues. The germline V gene has CDR1 LNHNV and CDR2 YYDKDF (reference sequence). The chain's CDR3 is CATSRALSSGGARETQYF. DNA for the CDR3: TGTGCCACCAGCAGAGCCCTCTCTAGCGGGGGGGCCCGGGAGACCCAGTACTTC. The variable domain in full, completed from reference TRBV15 and TRBJ2-5, reads DAMVIQNPRYQVTQFGKPVTLSCSQTLNHNVMYWYQQKSSQAPKLLFHYYDKDFNNEADTPDNFQSRRPNTSFCFLDIRSPGLGDTAMYLCATSRALSSGGARETQYFGPGTRLLVL.

The CDR3 region is CASKGRGPTGELFF. The CDR3 region has the DNA TGTGCCAGCAAGGGCAGGGGGCCGACCGGGGAGCTGTTTTTT. The gene calls are TRBV9 and TRBJ2-2, with TRBD1 identical over 8 bases. In germline, CDR1 is SGDLS, CDR2 YYNGEE. The CDR3 totals 14 residues. After removal of 6 bases from V and 5 bases from J, the junction contained 6 bases not matched to a gene.

The CDR3: CSAGASGEAFF. The CDR3 DNA sequence: TGCAGTGCCGGAGCTAGTGGTGAAGCTTTCTTT. This chain connects TRBV20-1 to TRBJ1-1; no definite D call. Germline V gene data show CDR1 as DFQATT and CDR2 as SNEGSKA (reference sequence). The CDR3 totals 11 residues. V dropped 6 bases and J dropped 7 bases, with 12 bases sitting between them.

This clonotype was seen repeatedly, ten times or more. V is TRBV30 and J is TRBJ2-7; D is perhaps TRBD1 (5 bases). Trimming cost V 7 bases and J 8 bases, with 9 bases left between them. Germline values: CDR1 GTSNPN, CDR2 SVGIG (reference sequence). The CDR3 is 9 residues long. CDR3 nucleotides: TGTGCCTACAGGAGCAAGCAGTACTTC. Its translation: CAYRSKQYF.

This clonotype was found a few times. The rearrangement links TRBV10-3 to TRBJ1-2; the D is unclear. The CDR3 has 14 residues. Germline V CDR1 and CDR2: ENHRY, SYGVKD. V lost 0 bases to trimming and J lost 0 bases, with 5 bases between them. CDR3 protein: CAISESKANYGYTF. In DNA, the CDR3 is TGTGCCATCAGTGAGTCAAAGGCTAACTATGGCTACACCTTC.

This clonotype was seen a handful of times. For the CDR3, the DNA is TGCAGTGCTAGAGATGGCGTGGCTACCACAGATACGCAGTATTTT. It yields the protein CSARDGVATTDTQYF. The chain has TRBV20-1 and TRBJ2-3; D gene unclear. Germline CDR1 and CDR2: DFQATT and SNEGSKA (reference sequence). V was pared by 0 bases and J by 2 bases, with 12 bases between. The CDR3 totals 15 residues.

This clonotype was recorded at least ten times. V and J are TRBV5-1 and TRBJ2-1; TRBD2 matches 10 bases. Unmatched junction bases numbered 2, after V lost 0 bases and J lost 2 bases. This CDR3 has 16 amino acids. CDR1 is SGHRS, CDR2 YFSETQ, per germline. Here the CDR3 DNA reads TGCGCCAGCAGCTTGGAAGGGACTAGCGCCTACAATGAGCAGTTCTTC. Encoded protein: CASSLEGTSAYNEQFF.

There are a few counts of this clonotype. This chain links TRBV5-1 with TRBJ2-7; D perhaps matches TRBD1 (5 bases). The CDR3 spans 14 residues. CDR1 and CDR2 from the germline V gene are SGHRS and YFSETQ. Trimming cost V 0 bases and J 6 bases, with 13 bases left between them. The CDR3 is CASSLVGASGEQYF. CDR3 nucleotide sequence: TGCGCCAGCAGCTTGGTAGGGGCCAGTGGCGAGCAGTACTTC.

The chain couples TRBV20-1 to TRBJ2-1; D unclear. Trimming pared 6 bases from V and 7 bases from J, leaving 10 bases between. The CDR3 totals 11 residues. Germline-derived CDR1 and CDR2 are DFQATT and SNEGSKA (reference sequence). DNA for the CDR3: TGCAGTGCGCCCCAGGTAAATGAGCAGTTCTTC. It yields the protein CSAPQVNEQFF.

The gene calls are TRBV27 and TRBJ2-3; 10 positions agree with TRBD2. The CDR3 totals 15 residues. Germline lookup yields CDR1 MNHEY and CDR2 SMNVEV (reference sequence). The junction had 7 bases not matched to a gene; V was cut back by 6 bases and J by 4 bases. DNA of the CDR3: TGTGCCAGCAGAAGAGGACTAGCGGTTGCAGATACGCAGTATTTT. Amino acids: CASRRGLAVADTQYF.

V gene TRBV9 combines with J gene TRBJ2-3, with TRBD2 matching over 13 bases. Per germline, CDR1 SGDLS and CDR2 YYNGEE. CDR3 length: 17 residues. J gave up 1 base and V 0 bases, and 2 bases lay outside the gene matches. In DNA form, the CDR3 reads TGTGCCAGCAGCGTAGGGACTAGCGGGGGCGGCACAGATACGCAGTATTTT. Amino acids: CASSVGTSGGGTDTQYF.

Only a few counts were recorded for this clonotype. The rearrangement links TRBV20-1 to TRBJ2-1; the match to TRBD2 covers 14 bases. Looked up from germline, CDR1 is DFQATT and CDR2 is SNEGSKA (reference sequence). This CDR3 comprises 15 residues. J lost 8 bases, V lost 6 bases, and 9 bases had no gene match. In DNA, the CDR3 is TGCAGTGCCGACTGGACTAGCGGGAGGTCCTATGAGCAGTTCTTC. Its protein product is CSADWTSGRSYEQFF.